Below are 6 T cell receptor beta chains sequenced from a single sample in a study of CD8+ T cells in alopecia areata. Extraction of RNA preceded its reverse transcription into cDNA, which served as the sequencing template. Clones were sequenced by immunoSEQ multiplex PCR, and TCRdb holds only the in-frame ones, with some missing. The sample records approximately 190,000 clones, about three fifths being singletons. The treatment is: oral pan-JAK inhibitor, 5-10 mg twice daily. Sequences were derived from CD4+ T cells sorted from blood, sampled at week 24, from a patient treated with tofacitinib. Every receptor here comes from a human donor with alopecia areata.

To note about this clone: Just one base apart from a much larger clone, this may be a read error. V and J are TRBV7-2 and TRBJ2-2, with TRBD2 matching 8 bases. V lost 4 bases, J lost 2 bases, and 3 bases stayed unmatched. The CDR3 consists of 15 residues. The germline CDR1 and CDR2 sequences are SGHTA and FQGNSA. The DNA of the CDR3 is TGTGCCAGCAGCTCGACTAGCGCAAACACCGGGGAGCTGTTTTTT. This gives the protein CASSSTSANTGELFF.

This chain joins TRBV2 and TRBJ1-1; D might be TRBD1 (5 bases). Trimming took off 2 bases at V and 4 bases at J, with 14 bases between the two ends. The CDR3 loop spans 15 amino acids. Germline CDR1 is SNHLY and CDR2 is FYNNEI. CDR3 residues: CASSENDRGVTEAFF. CDR3 sequence (DNA): TGTGCCAGCAGTGAAAATGATAGGGGAGTCACTGAAGCTTTCTTT.

The chain joins TRBV5-1 to TRBJ2-3, with D perhaps TRBD1 (5 bases). Germline V lookup: CDR1 SGHRS, CDR2 YFSETQ. V dropped 6 bases and J dropped 0 bases, with 29 bases sitting between them. The CDR3 contains 20 residues. In DNA form, the CDR3 reads TGCGCCAGCATATATCGGGTCCCACCAGGGTCGCCTGCTAGCACAGATACGCAGTATTTT. Translating gives CASIYRVPPGSPASTDTQYF.

This clone was observed a handful of times. The CDR3 region has the DNA TGTGCCACCAGCAGAGAGATGCTCGGTCTAAGTGCAGATACGCAGTATTTT. Translating it yields CATSREMLGLSADTQYF. The chain carries TRBV15 and TRBJ2-3; D gene unclear. The CDR3 contains 17 residues. Germline CDR1 is LNHNV and CDR2 is YYDKDF (reference sequence). The ends were cut back, 0 bases at V and 4 bases at J, with 17 bases in the middle.

The chain combines TRBV28 with TRBJ1-1; 10 nucleotides match TRBD1. V shed 2 bases, J shed 3 bases, and the junction held 3 bases outside the gene matches. Per the germline V gene, CDR1 is MDHEN and CDR2 is SYDVKM. The CDR3 consists of 15 residues. CDR3 loop: CASSLPGQGYTEAFF. The CDR3 DNA is TGTGCCAGCAGTTTACCGGGACAGGGGTACACTGAAGCTTTCTTT.

The V and J genes are TRBV30 and TRBJ2-4, with 7 bases fitting TRBD1. Losses at the gene ends were 2 bases for V and 9 bases for J; bases not matched to a gene: 7. Germline V lookup: CDR1 GTSNPN, CDR2 SVGIG (reference sequence). CDR3 length: 13 residues. The CDR3 sequence is CAWSPTGRGIQYF. The CDR3 nucleotides are TGTGCCTGGAGTCCGACAGGGCGCGGCATTCAGTACTTC. Using reference TRBV30 and TRBJ2-4 for the parts outside the CDR3, the full variable domain is SQTIHQWPATLVQPVGSPLSLECTVEGTSNPNLYWYRQAAGRGLQLLFYSVGIGQISSEVPQNLSASRPQDRQFILSSKKLLLSDSGFYLCAWSPTGRGIQYFGAGTRLSVL.